Following are 32 T cell receptor beta chains from one sample sequenced in a study of blood T cell repertoires in COVID-19. The table came from immunoSEQ multiplex PCR; TCRdb's copy has only in-frame clones and leaves some out. The sample contains roughly 300,000 clones, 80% to 95% of which appear only once. The specimen sequenced was PBMCs or T cells enriched from blood (not recorded which). The receptors derive from a woman under 40 who had recovered from COVID-19.

The chain employs TRBV28 and TRBJ2-1; 13 bases match TRBD2. In germline, CDR1 is MDHEN, CDR2 SYDVKM. The CDR3 consists of 16 residues. Trimming took 2 bases from V and 7 from J; bases not matched to a gene: 5. CDR3 sequence reads: CASSLRTSGGGNEQFF. CDR3 DNA sequence: TGTGCCAGCAGTTTAAGGACTAGCGGGGGTGGGAATGAGCAGTTCTTC.

The J gene is TRBJ2-1, the V gene TRBV7-6, with 7 positions matching TRBD1. V lost 6 bases to trimming and J lost 4 bases; unmatched junction nucleotides: 9. Germline CDR1 and CDR2: SGHVS and FNYEAQ. This CDR3 spans 15 amino acids. The CDR3 DNA reads as TGTGCCAGCAGTCCCCGGGACAGCCCTTACAATGAGCAGTTCTTC. As protein: CASSPRDSPYNEQFF.

The chain links TRBV7-9 to TRBJ2-4, with a weak D call TRBD2 (5 bases). V was clipped by 6 bases and J by 9 bases, with 18 bases between them. The CDR3 loop spans 14 amino acids. Germline V gene data show CDR1 as SEHNR and CDR2 as FQNEAQ (reference sequence). The CDR3 DNA reads TGTGCCAGCAGAGAAGCGAGGGCGTCGAGCATTCAGTACTTC. Amino acid sequence: CASREARASSIQYF.

This chain connects TRBV7-8 to TRBJ1-1; D not resolved. The CDR3 has 15 residues. CDR1 and CDR2 (germline): SGHVS, FQNEAQ. V dropped 1 base and J dropped 4 bases, with 13 bases sitting between them. The CDR3 loop reads CASSLGRFSSTEAFF. CDR3 in DNA: TGTGCCAGCAGCTTAGGGAGGTTTTCTAGCACTGAAGCTTTCTTT.

The chain joins TRBV6-2 or TRBV6-3 to TRBJ2-7, with TRBD1 matching 8 bases. V trimming: 2 bases; J trimming: 4 bases; junction bases outside the gene matches: 7. There are 15 residues in the CDR3. Germline values: CDR1 MNHEY, CDR2 SVGEGT. CDR3 DNA: TGTGCCAGCAGTTACCCGGCGACAGGGGTATACGAGCAGTACTTC. It codes for CASSYPATGVYEQYF.

V is TRBV12-3 or TRBV12-4 and J is TRBJ2-1; 7 positions match TRBD1. V trimming: 6 bases; J trimming: 6 bases; junction bases outside the gene matches: 5. This CDR3 region has 13 residues. CDR3 DNA sequence: TGTGCCAGCAGCAGACAGGGCAGCAATGAGCAGTTCTTC. This codes for CASSRQGSNEQFF.

This clone occurred a few times. The V gene is TRBV28, the J gene TRBJ1-3; TRBD1 aligns across 7 bases. The V gene end was trimmed by 2 bases and the J gene end by 4 bases; junction bases not matched to a gene: 8. CDR1 is MDHEN and CDR2 is SYDVKM in the germline V gene. CDR3 size: 16 residues. Here the CDR3 DNA reads TGTGCCAGCAGTTTACTCCCCGGGACAGACGGAAACACCATATATTTT. Amino acids: CASSLLPGTDGNTIYF.

The table lists this clone with a few counts. The CDR3 reads CASSPRTGSLIPHEQFF. The CDR3 nucleotides read TGTGCCAGCTCACCTCGGACAGGGTCCCTCATCCCCCATGAGCAGTTCTTC. This rearrangement joins TRBV18 to TRBJ2-1, with 8 positions matching TRBD1. The CDR3 covers 17 residues. Germline V CDR1 and CDR2: KGHSH, LQKENI. V was clipped by 3 bases and J by 8 bases; unmatched bases: 15.

This chain joins TRBV4-2 and TRBJ1-1; D is unresolved. Trimming cost V 1 base and J 1 base, with 7 bases left between them. CDR3 length: 14 amino acids. The germline gives CDR1 LGHNA, CDR2 YNFKEQ. The chain's CDR3 is CASSQVAGNTEAFF. CDR3 DNA sequence: TGTGCCAGCAGCCAAGTGGCGGGGAACACTGAAGCTTTCTTT.

This clone was counted a few times. This chain joins TRBV2 and TRBJ2-5; TRBD1 might be the D (6 bases). Germline V gives CDR1 SNHLY, CDR2 FYNNEI. Trimming took off 7 bases at V and 4 bases at J, with 10 bases between the two ends. This CDR3 contains 12 residues. CDR3 in amino acids: CASTKGGETQYF. The CDR3 coding sequence is TGTGCCAGCACCAAAGGGGGAGAGACCCAGTACTTC. The variable domain in full, completed from reference TRBV2 and TRBJ2-5, reads EPEVTQTPSHQVTQMGQEVILRCVPISNHLYFYWYRQILGQKVEFLVSFYNNEISEKSEIFDDQFSVERPDGSNFTLKIRSTKLEDSAMYFCASTKGGETQYFGPGTRLLVL.

This chain connects TRBV2 to TRBJ1-2, with 7 positions matching TRBD1. The germline V gene has CDR1 SNHLY and CDR2 FYNNEI. CDR3 length: 14 amino acids. Losses at the gene ends were 4 bases for V and 8 bases for J; bases not matched to a gene: 10. The CDR3 loop reads CASSGTGPRLGYTF. In DNA, the CDR3 is TGTGCCAGCAGTGGGACAGGCCCACGATTAGGCTACACCTTC.

This clone has just one count. V and J are TRBV11-3 and TRBJ2-1; 9 nucleotides agree with TRBD2. This CDR3 spans 16 amino acids. The germline CDR1 and CDR2 sequences are SGHNT and YENEEA. J lost 7 bases, V lost 4 bases, and 11 bases had no gene match. CDR3 in amino acids: CASSSVGREGRNEQFF. For the CDR3, the DNA is TGTGCCAGCAGCTCCGTGGGGCGGGAGGGCAGGAATGAGCAGTTCTTC.

V gene TRBV5-6 combines with J gene TRBJ2-7, with D unclear. CDR3 length equals 11 residues. V was pared by 4 bases and J by 4 bases, with 6 bases between. From germline, CDR1 is SGHDT and CDR2 YYEEEE. The CDR3 loop reads CASSRVYEQYF. For the CDR3, the DNA is TGTGCCAGCAGCCGGGTATACGAGCAGTACTTC.

This clone was recorded a few times. The chain employs TRBV3-1 (or the pseudogene TRBV3-2) and TRBJ2-2, with 7 bases matching TRBD1. CDR3 length: 15 amino acids. Germline trimming cut 4 bases from V and 5 bases from J; bases unmatched to any gene: 7. CDR1 and CDR2 from the germline V gene are LGHDT and YNNKEL (reference sequence). CDR3 protein: CASSPQQGLTGELFF. In DNA form, the CDR3 reads TGTGCCAGCAGCCCCCAACAGGGGTTGACCGGGGAGCTGTTTTTT.

This CDR3 is CASIGRRQVMTDTQYF. CDR3 bases: TGTGCCAGCATCGGCAGGAGACAGGTCATGACAGATACGCAGTATTTT. The chain has TRBV2 and TRBJ2-3, with D maybe TRBD1 (6 bases). CDR1 is SNHLY, CDR2 FYNNEI, per germline. The CDR3 is 16 residues long. V was trimmed by 7 bases and J by 3 bases, leaving 20 bases between them.

J is TRBJ2-7 and V is TRBV9; 9 bases fit TRBD2. CDR1 and CDR2 (germline): SGDLS, YYNGEE. Trimming at V came to 2 bases and at J to 3 bases, leaving 3 bases not matched to a gene. The CDR3 is 14 amino acids. The CDR3 is CASSVRSGSYEQYF. The DNA for the CDR3 is TGTGCCAGCAGCGTTCGTAGCGGGAGCTACGAGCAGTACTTC.

In its sample, this clone was seen once. The genes are TRBV12-3 or TRBV12-4 and TRBJ1-2; no reliable D call. This CDR3 is 12 amino acids long. V was shortened by 3 bases and J by 3 bases, with 5 bases between the two germline ends. For the CDR3, the DNA is TGTGCCAGCAGTTTGAACTACTATGGCTACACCTTC. This encodes CASSLNYYGYTF.

J is TRBJ1-4 and V is TRBV18; D may be TRBD1 (6 bases). The V end lost 5 bases, the J end lost 4 bases, and 14 bases lay between the germline ends. Looked up from germline, CDR1 is KGHSH and CDR2 is LQKENI. This CDR3 spans 15 amino acids. The CDR3 DNA is TGTGCCAGCTCAGCCTACAGGGCTAGTAATGAAAAACTGTTTTTT. The encoded protein is CASSAYRASNEKLFF. The full variable domain, rest sourced from reference TRBV18 and TRBJ1-4, is NAGVMQNPRHLVRRRGQEARLRCSPMKGHSHVYWYRQLPEEGLKFMVYLQKENIIDESGMPKERFSAEFPKEGPSILRIQQVVRGDSAAYFCASSAYRASNEKLFFGSGTQLSVL.

V gene TRBV5-1 combines with J gene TRBJ2-1, with 7 nucleotides matching TRBD1. CDR1 is SGHRS, CDR2 YFSETQ, per germline. The ends lost 4 bases at V and 0 bases at J; junction bases unmatched: 10. The CDR3 extends over 17 amino acids. CDR3 coding DNA: TGCGCCAGCAGCCCCGGGACAGATACCTACTCCTACAATGAGCAGTTCTTC. It codes for CASSPGTDTYSYNEQFF.

The chain recombines TRBV12-3 or TRBV12-4 with TRBJ1-1; possible D gene TRBD1, 5 bases. The CDR3 is 13 amino acids. V lost 3 bases and J 8 bases, leaving 13 bases between the germline ends. CDR3 residues: CASSFAGKWEAFF. CDR3 coding DNA: TGTGCCAGCAGTTTTGCAGGGAAGTGGGAAGCTTTCTTT.

V usage is TRBV5-1 and J usage is TRBJ1-5; TRBD1 matches 8 bases. The CDR3 has 14 residues. The J segment lost 7 bases and the V segment lost 4 bases, leaving 7 bases of the junction unmatched. Germline V gene sequence: CDR1 SGHRS, CDR2 YFSETQ. CDR3 loop: CASSTMGQDQPQHF. CDR3 DNA: TGCGCCAGCAGCACGATGGGACAGGACCAGCCCCAGCATTTT.

The J gene is TRBJ1-2, the V gene TRBV5-1; tentative D call: TRBD1 (6 bases). V was pared by 1 base and J by 5 bases, with 9 bases between. CDR1 and CDR2 (germline): SGHRS, YFSETQ. The CDR3 loop spans 13 amino acids. Here the CDR3 reads CASSLLQGYGYTF. CDR3 coding DNA: TGCGCCAGCAGCTTGTTACAGGGATATGGCTACACCTTC.

V and J are TRBV19 and TRBJ1-4; no reliable D call. The germline V gene encodes CDR1 LNHDA and CDR2 SQIVND (reference sequence). This CDR3 region has 13 residues. With 5 bases removed from V and 7 bases from J, the gap between germline ends came to 11 bases. CDR3 DNA: TGTGCCAGTAGTTCTCTACAGCCTGAAAAACTGTTTTTT. Translating it yields CASSSLQPEKLFF.

CDR3 DNA sequence: TGTGCCAGCAGTTACTCTCGGGACTCTCTTGGAAACACCATATATTTT. This sequence encodes CASSYSRDSLGNTIYF. This rearrangement joins TRBV6-5 to TRBJ1-3; D may be TRBD1 (5 bases). CDR1 and CDR2 from the germline V gene are MNHEY and SVGAGI. The V gene lost 0 bases and the J gene lost 3 bases, with 12 bases spanning the gap. This CDR3 has 16 amino acids.

With respect to this clone: Other DNA sequences within the sample encode an identical CDR3. The V gene is TRBV28, the J gene TRBJ1-1; 7 bases align to TRBD1. The germline gives CDR1 MDHEN, CDR2 SYDVKM. After removal of 6 bases from V and 1 base from J, the junction contained 8 bases not matched to a gene. This CDR3 region has 15 residues. CDR3 coding DNA: TGTGCCAGCAGCCCTCCGGGACAGAAGAACACTGAAGCTTTCTTT. Encoded protein: CASSPPGQKNTEAFF.

In nucleotides, the CDR3 is TGTGCCAGTACCATGGGGCAGGGCAATCAGCCCCAGCATTTT. It encodes CASTMGQGNQPQHF. The rearrangement uses TRBV19 and TRBJ1-5, with D possibly matching TRBD1 (5 bases). V was pared by 7 bases and J by 2 bases, with 12 bases between. CDR3 length: 14 residues. Germline V gene data show CDR1 as LNHDA and CDR2 as SQIVND (reference sequence).

The chain combines TRBV18 with TRBJ1-1, with D maybe TRBD1 (5 bases). This CDR3 is 12 amino acids long. Trimming took 5 bases from V and 3 from J, leaving 7 bases between them. Germline lookup yields CDR1 KGHSH and CDR2 LQKENI. The CDR3 loop is CASSGGDTEAFF. The CDR3 nucleotides are TGTGCCAGCTCAGGAGGGGACACTGAAGCTTTCTTT.

The chain links TRBV5-1 to TRBJ2-7, with 14 bases fitting TRBD2. The V and J ends lost 3 bases and 6 bases, in that order; junction bases with no gene match: 8. The length of the CDR3 is 16 residues. Germline CDR1 and CDR2: SGHRS and YFSETQ. The CDR3 sequence: CASSSPGLAGVGEQYF. CDR3 nucleotides: TGCGCCAGCAGCTCCCCGGGACTAGCGGGAGTAGGCGAGCAGTACTTC.

The rearrangement joins TRBV3-1 (or the pseudogene TRBV3-2) to TRBJ2-1, with 9 bases that match TRBD2. Germline trimming cut 2 bases from V and 10 bases from J; bases unmatched to any gene: 9. The germline V gene has CDR1 LGHDT and CDR2 YNNKEL (reference sequence). This CDR3 is built from 15 residues. In DNA form, the CDR3 reads TGTGCCAGCAGCCAATCCTTTAGCGGGAGAAGCGAGCAGTTCTTC. Translating it yields CASSQSFSGRSEQFF.

This chain links TRBV2 with TRBJ1-5; 8 bases line up with TRBD1. CDR1 and CDR2 (germline): SNHLY, FYNNEI. CDR3 length: 14 amino acids. V was pared by 4 bases and J by 4 bases, with 3 bases of the junction left unmatched. The CDR3 loop reads CASSAGQGNQPQHF. The CDR3 region has the DNA TGTGCCAGCAGTGCAGGACAGGGTAATCAGCCCCAGCATTTT.

The chain recombines TRBV7-9 with TRBJ1-4; 7 bases match TRBD1. This CDR3 is built from 17 residues. V was clipped by 4 bases and J by 8 bases; unmatched bases: 16. Germline-derived CDR1 and CDR2 are SEHNR and FQNEAQ (reference sequence). The DNA for the CDR3 is TGTGCCAGCAGCTCAAATAATATCACAGGGGATAGAGAAAAACTGTTTTTT. Encoded protein: CASSSNNITGDREKLFF. The full variable domain, in which reference TRBV7-9 and TRBJ1-4 provide the parts outside the CDR3, is DTGVSQNPRHKITKRGQNVTFRCDPISEHNRLYWYRQTLGQGPEFLTYFQNEAQLEKSRLLSDRFSAERPKGSFSTLEIQRTEQGDSAMYLCASSSNNITGDREKLFFGSGTQLSVL.

The chain carries TRBV14 and TRBJ2-5; 10 nucleotides align to TRBD1. The trim removed 4 bases at V and 5 bases at J, leaving 4 bases unmatched. CDR1 and CDR2 from the germline V gene are SGHDN and FVKESK. The CDR3 runs to 14 residues. Written as DNA, the CDR3 is TGTGCCAGCAGCCCGACAGGGGGCAGGGAGACCCAGTACTTC. This gives the protein CASSPTGGRETQYF.